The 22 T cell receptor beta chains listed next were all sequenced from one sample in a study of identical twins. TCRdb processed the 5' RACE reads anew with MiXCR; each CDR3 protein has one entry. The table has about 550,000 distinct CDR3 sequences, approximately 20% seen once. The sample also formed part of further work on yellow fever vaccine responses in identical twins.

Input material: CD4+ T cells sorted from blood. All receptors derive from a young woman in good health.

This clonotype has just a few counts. The CDR3 DNA follows: TGTGCCAGCAGTTTATGGTCGCTAACCCAAGAGACCCAGTACTTC. Translated: CASSLWSLTQETQYF. The chain uses TRBV28 and TRBJ2-5; D gene ambiguous. With 0 bases removed from V and 1 base from J, the gap between germline ends came to 9 bases. This CDR3 is built from 15 residues. CDR1 MDHEN and CDR2 SYDVKM come from the germline V gene.

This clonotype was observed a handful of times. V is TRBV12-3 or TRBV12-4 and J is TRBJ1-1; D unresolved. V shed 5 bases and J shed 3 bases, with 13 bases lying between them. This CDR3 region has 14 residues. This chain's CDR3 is CASSAGAVDTEAFF. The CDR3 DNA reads TGTGCCAGCAGTGCAGGAGCGGTCGACACTGAAGCTTTCTTT.

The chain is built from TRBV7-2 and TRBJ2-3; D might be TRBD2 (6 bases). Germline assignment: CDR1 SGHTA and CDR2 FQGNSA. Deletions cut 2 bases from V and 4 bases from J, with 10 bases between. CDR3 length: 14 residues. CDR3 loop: CASSLSRRADTQYF. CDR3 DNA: TGTGCCAGCAGCTTATCCCGGAGGGCAGATACGCAGTATTTT.

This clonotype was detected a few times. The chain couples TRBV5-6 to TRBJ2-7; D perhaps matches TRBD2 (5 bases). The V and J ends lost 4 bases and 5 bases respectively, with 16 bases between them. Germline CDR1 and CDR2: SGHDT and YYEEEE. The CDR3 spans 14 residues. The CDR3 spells CASSTLRGPHEQYF. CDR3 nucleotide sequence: TGTGCCAGCAGCACCCTGCGAGGGCCCCACGAGCAGTACTTC.

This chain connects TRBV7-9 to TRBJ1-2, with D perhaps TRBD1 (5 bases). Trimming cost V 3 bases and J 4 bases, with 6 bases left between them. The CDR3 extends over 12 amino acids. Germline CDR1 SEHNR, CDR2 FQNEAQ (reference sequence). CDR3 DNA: TGTGCCAGCAGCTTGGACATCTATGGCTACACCTTC. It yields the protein CASSLDIYGYTF.

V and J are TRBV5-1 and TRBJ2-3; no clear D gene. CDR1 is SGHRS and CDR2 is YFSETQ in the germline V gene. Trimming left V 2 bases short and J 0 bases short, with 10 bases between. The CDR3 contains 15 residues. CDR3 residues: CASSFSGTSTDTQYF. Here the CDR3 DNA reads TGCGCCAGCAGCTTTTCCGGAACTAGCACAGATACGCAGTATTTT.

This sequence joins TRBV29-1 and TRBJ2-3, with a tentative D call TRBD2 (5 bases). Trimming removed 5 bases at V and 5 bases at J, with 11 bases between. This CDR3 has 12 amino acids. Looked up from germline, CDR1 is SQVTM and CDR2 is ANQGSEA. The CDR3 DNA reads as TGCAGCGTTCACCCCCGGGGAGATACGCAGTATTTT. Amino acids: CSVHPRGDTQYF.

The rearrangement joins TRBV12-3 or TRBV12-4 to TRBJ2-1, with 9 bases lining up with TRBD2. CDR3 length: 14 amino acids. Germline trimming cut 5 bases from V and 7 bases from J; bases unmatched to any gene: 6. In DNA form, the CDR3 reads TGTGCCAGCAGTGAAGCGGGAGGATGGAATGAGCAGTTCTTC. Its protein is CASSEAGGWNEQFF.

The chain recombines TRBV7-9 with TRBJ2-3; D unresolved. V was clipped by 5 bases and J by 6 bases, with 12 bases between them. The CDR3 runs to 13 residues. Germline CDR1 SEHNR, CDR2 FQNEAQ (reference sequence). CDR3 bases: TGTGCCAGCAGCGTAGGCCTCCCCGATACGCAGTATTTT. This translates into CASSVGLPDTQYF.

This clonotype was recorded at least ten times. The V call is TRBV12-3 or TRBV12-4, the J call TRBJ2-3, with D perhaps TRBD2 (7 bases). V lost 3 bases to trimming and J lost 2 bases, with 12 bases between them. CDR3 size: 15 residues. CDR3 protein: CASSLKGGSTDTQYF. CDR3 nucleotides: TGTGCCAGCAGTTTGAAGGGGGGGTCCACAGATACGCAGTATTTT.

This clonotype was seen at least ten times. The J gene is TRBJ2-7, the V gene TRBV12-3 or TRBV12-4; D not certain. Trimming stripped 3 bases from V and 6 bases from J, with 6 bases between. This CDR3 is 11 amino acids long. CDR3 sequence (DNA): TGTGCCAGCAGTTTGGTCAGCGAGCAGTACTTC. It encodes CASSLVSEQYF.

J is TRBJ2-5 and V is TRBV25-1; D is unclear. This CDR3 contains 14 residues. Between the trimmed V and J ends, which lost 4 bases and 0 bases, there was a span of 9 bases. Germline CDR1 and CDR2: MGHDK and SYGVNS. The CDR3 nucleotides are TGTGCCAGCAGTGGCGGCAAGTACCAAGAGACCCAGTACTTC. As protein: CASSGGKYQETQYF.

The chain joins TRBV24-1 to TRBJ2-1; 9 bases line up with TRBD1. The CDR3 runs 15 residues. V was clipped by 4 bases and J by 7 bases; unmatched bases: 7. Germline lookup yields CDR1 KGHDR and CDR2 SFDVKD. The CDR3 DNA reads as TGTGCCACCAGTGACGCCCGGGACAGGGTTAATGAGCAGTTCTTC. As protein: CATSDARDRVNEQFF.

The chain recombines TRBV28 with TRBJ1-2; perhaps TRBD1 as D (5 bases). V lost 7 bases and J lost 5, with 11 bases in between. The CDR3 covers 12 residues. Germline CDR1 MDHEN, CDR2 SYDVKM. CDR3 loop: CASTAGLYGYTF. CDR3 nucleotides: TGTGCCAGCACGGCAGGGCTTTATGGCTACACCTTC.

The CDR3 region is CASSLGQVISTGELFF. CDR3 in DNA: TGTGCCAGCAGTTTAGGGCAGGTGATTAGCACCGGGGAGCTGTTTTTT. The J gene is TRBJ2-2, the V gene TRBV12-3 or TRBV12-4; D is uncertain. This CDR3 has 16 amino acids. V lost 1 base and J 4 bases, leaving 13 bases between the germline ends.

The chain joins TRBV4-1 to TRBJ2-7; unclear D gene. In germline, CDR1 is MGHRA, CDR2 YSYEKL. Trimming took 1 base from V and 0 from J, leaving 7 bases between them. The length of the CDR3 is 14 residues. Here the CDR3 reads CASSQAPTSYEQYF. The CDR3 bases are TGCGCCAGCAGCCAAGCCCCCACCTCCTACGAGCAGTACTTC.

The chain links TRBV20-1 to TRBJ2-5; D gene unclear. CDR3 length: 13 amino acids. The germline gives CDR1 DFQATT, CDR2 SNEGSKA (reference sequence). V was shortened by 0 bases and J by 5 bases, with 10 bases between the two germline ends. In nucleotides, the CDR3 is TGCAGTGCTAGAGAGGGTGCACGGGAGACCCAGTACTTC. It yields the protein CSAREGARETQYF.

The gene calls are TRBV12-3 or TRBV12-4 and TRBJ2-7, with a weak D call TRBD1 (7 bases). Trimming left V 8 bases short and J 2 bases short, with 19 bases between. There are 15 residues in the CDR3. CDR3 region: CASARAGQYTYEQYF. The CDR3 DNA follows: TGTGCCAGCGCCCGGGCGGGACAGTATACCTACGAGCAGTACTTC.

The CDR3 DNA follows: TGCACGGGACTAGCGGGTCTAAATAGTGAGCAGTTCTTC. This translates into CTGLAGLNSEQFF. The chain employs TRBV20-1 and TRBJ2-1; 12 positions agree with TRBD2. The CDR3 is 13 residues long. Germline V gene data show CDR1 as DFQATT and CDR2 as SNEGSKA (reference sequence).

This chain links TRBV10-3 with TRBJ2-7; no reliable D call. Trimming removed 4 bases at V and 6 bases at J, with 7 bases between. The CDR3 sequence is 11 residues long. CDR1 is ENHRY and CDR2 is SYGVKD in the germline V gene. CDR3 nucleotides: TGTGCCATCAGTGGAGGCATCGAGCAGTACTTC. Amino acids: CAISGGIEQYF.

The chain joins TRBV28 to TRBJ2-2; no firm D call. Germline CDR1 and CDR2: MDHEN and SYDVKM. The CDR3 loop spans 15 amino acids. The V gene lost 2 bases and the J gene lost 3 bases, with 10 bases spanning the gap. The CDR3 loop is CASSLVGLYTGELFF. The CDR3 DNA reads TGTGCCAGCAGTTTAGTAGGGCTATACACCGGGGAGCTGTTTTTT. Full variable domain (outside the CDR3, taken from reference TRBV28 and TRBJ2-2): DVKVTQSSRYLVKRTGEKVFLECVQDMDHENMFWYRQDPGLGLRLIYFSYDVKMKEKGDIPEGYSVSREKKERFSLILESASTNQTSMYLCASSLVGLYTGELFFGEGSRLTVL.

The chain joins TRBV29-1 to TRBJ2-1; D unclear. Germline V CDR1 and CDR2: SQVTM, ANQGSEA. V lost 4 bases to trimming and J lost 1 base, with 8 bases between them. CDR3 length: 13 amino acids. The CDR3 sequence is CSVVRSSYNEQFF. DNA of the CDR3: TGCAGCGTTGTGCGGAGTTCCTACAATGAGCAGTTCTTC.